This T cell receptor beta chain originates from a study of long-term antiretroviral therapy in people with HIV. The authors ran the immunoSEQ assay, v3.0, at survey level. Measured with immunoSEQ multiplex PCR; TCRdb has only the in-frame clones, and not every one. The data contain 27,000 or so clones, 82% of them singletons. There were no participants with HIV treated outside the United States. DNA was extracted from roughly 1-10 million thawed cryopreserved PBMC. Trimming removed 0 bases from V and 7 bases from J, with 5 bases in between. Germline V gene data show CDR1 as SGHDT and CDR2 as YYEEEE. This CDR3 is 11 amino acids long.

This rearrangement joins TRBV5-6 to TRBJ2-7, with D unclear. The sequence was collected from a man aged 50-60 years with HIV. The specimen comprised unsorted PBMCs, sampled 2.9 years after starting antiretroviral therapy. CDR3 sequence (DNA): TGTGCCAGCAGCTTGGGTCTGGAGCAGTACTTC. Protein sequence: CASSLGLEQYF.